Listed below are T cell receptor beta chains from one sample, sequenced in a study of cytomegalovirus exposure and HLA in healthy donors. Assay used: immunoSEQ multiplex PCR; TCRdb lists only in-frame clones, some missing. The data show 130,000 or so clones, 61% seen once. The source material was PBMCs. The receptors were sampled from a male donor in good health and CMV-seronegative. The CDR3 runs from the conserved cysteine through the conserved F or W. The D gene is left open where the match is weak. Not all rows give a size; the values are once, few, many and, for expanded clones, a class.

abundance: few; v_gene: TRBV6-1; d_gene: NA; j_gene: TRBJ2-7; CDR3aa: CASSRSILSSYEQYF; CDR3nt: TGTGCCAGCAGTCGGTCCATTCTAAGCTCCTACGAGCAGTACTTC
abundance: NA; v_gene: TRBV11-2; d_gene: NA; j_gene: TRBJ1-2; CDR3aa: CASSPRQNGYTF; CDR3nt: TGTGCCAGCAGCCCCCGACAGAATGGCTACACCTTC
abundance: NA; v_gene: TRBV7-2; d_gene: NA; j_gene: TRBJ1-2; CDR3aa: CASSSLTTGNYGYTF; CDR3nt: TGTGCCAGCAGCTCCTTGACAACAGGGAACTATGGCTACACCTTC
abundance: NA; v_gene: TRBV29-1; d_gene: TRBD1; j_gene: TRBJ1-2; CDR3aa: CSVDSNRGSYGYTF; CDR3nt: TGCAGCGTTGACTCTAACAGGGGGTCCTATGGCTACACCTTC
abundance: NA; v_gene: TRBV19; d_gene: NA; j_gene: TRBJ1-5; CDR3aa: CASSIDWGLSNQPQHF; CDR3nt: TGTGCCAGTAGTATAGATTGGGGACTAAGCAATCAGCCCCAGCATTTT
abundance: NA; v_gene: TRBV7-2; d_gene: TRBD1; j_gene: TRBJ2-7; CDR3aa: CASSQAGTGAILYEQYF; CDR3nt: TGTGCCAGCAGCCAAGCGGGGACAGGGGCTATTCTCTACGAGCAGTACTTC
abundance: NA; v_gene: TRBV29-1; d_gene: NA; j_gene: TRBJ1-2; CDR3aa: CSVGGAEANYGYTF; CDR3nt: TGCAGCGTTGGTGGGGCGGAAGCTAACTATGGCTACACCTTC
abundance: NA; v_gene: TRBV6-5; d_gene: TRBD2; j_gene: TRBJ2-7; CDR3aa: CASSYSGTDAYEQYF; CDR3nt: TGTGCCAGCAGTTACAGCGGGACGGACGCGTACGAGCAGTACTTC
abundance: NA; v_gene: TRBV2; d_gene: NA; j_gene: TRBJ2-7; CDR3aa: CATGQSSYEQYF; CDR3nt: TGTGCCACCGGACAGTCTTCCTACGAGCAGTACTTC
abundance: once; v_gene: TRBV28; d_gene: NA; j_gene: TRBJ1-5; CDR3aa: CASSFNRAQPQHF; CDR3nt: TGTGCCAGCAGTTTTAACAGGGCTCAGCCCCAGCATTTT
abundance: NA; v_gene: TRBV7-9; d_gene: NA; j_gene: TRBJ2-5; CDR3aa: CASSFSWDILQETQYF; CDR3nt: TGTGCCAGCAGCTTCTCCTGGGACATACTCCAAGAGACCCAGTACTTC
abundance: NA; v_gene: TRBV6-5; d_gene: NA; j_gene: TRBJ1-6; CDR3aa: CASTVRENSPLHF; CDR3nt: TGTGCCAGCACGGTGCGGGAAAATTCACCCCTCCACTTT
abundance: NA; v_gene: TRBV10-3; d_gene: TRBD2; j_gene: TRBJ2-1; CDR3aa: CAISGSSGGVLHEQFF; CDR3nt: TGTGCCATCAGTGGTTCTAGCGGGGGGGTTCTCCATGAGCAGTTCTTC
abundance: few; v_gene: TRBV19; d_gene: TRBD2; j_gene: TRBJ2-3; CDR3aa: CASSIGRRLAGGPETDTQYF; CDR3nt: TGTGCCAGTAGTATAGGTCGGAGACTAGCGGGGGGGCCCGAGACAGATACGCAGTATTTT
abundance: few; v_gene: TRBV12-5; d_gene: TRBD2; j_gene: TRBJ2-1; CDR3aa: CASGLVLSGLAGGIPYNEQFF; CDR3nt: TGTGCTAGTGGTTTGGTACTATCGGGGTTAGCGGGGGGTATACCCTACAATGAGCAGTTCTTC
abundance: NA; v_gene: TRBV5-8; d_gene: TRBD2; j_gene: TRBJ2-7; CDR3aa: CASSLLNGGTYEQYF; CDR3nt: TGTGCCAGCAGCTTGTTGAACGGGGGGACTTACGAGCAGTACTTC
abundance: once; v_gene: TRBV7-6; d_gene: TRBD1; j_gene: TRBJ2-1; CDR3aa: CASSPGQGSYNEQFF; CDR3nt: TGTGCCAGCAGCCCAGGACAGGGCTCCTACAATGAGCAGTTCTTC
abundance: NA; v_gene: TRBV2; d_gene: NA; j_gene: TRBJ1-2; CDR3aa: CASKGEGYGYTF; CDR3nt: TGTGCCAGCAAGGGGGAGGGCTATGGCTACACCTTC
abundance: NA; v_gene: TRBV2; d_gene: TRBD2; j_gene: TRBJ2-5; CDR3aa: CASRGGETQYF; CDR3nt: TGTGCTTCCCGGGGGGGAGAGACCCAGTACTTC
abundance: NA; v_gene: TRBV29-1; d_gene: TRBD1; j_gene: TRBJ2-3; CDR3aa: CSVEDNPRWTGRTDTQYF; CDR3nt: TGCAGCGTTGAAGATAATCCGAGGTGGACAGGGCGGACAGATACGCAGTATTTT
abundance: NA; v_gene: TRBV10-3; d_gene: NA; j_gene: TRBJ2-7; CDR3aa: CAIRRTDRLYEQYF; CDR3nt: TGTGCCATCAGGAGGACAGACCGTCTCTACGAGCAGTACTTC
abundance: NA; v_gene: TRBV7-2; d_gene: TRBD1; j_gene: TRBJ2-7; CDR3aa: CASSRDREVHEQYF; CDR3nt: TGTGCCAGCAGCCGGGACAGGGAAGTCCACGAGCAGTACTTC
abundance: NA; v_gene: TRBV6-4; d_gene: TRBD2; j_gene: TRBJ2-3; CDR3aa: CASSPSGGGSGDTQYF; CDR3nt: TGTGCCAGCAGCCCCAGCGGGGGGGGATCGGGAGATACGCAGTATTTT
abundance: few; v_gene: TRBV11-1; d_gene: TRBD2; j_gene: TRBJ2-3; CDR3aa: CASSLAPGGQADTQYF; CDR3nt: TGTGCCAGCAGCTTAGCGCCGGGGGGGCAGGCAGATACGCAGTATTTT
abundance: NA; v_gene: TRBV5-4; d_gene: TRBD1; j_gene: TRBJ1-4; CDR3aa: CASSSRTGDEKLFF; CDR3nt: TGTGCCAGCAGCTCACGGACAGGGGATGAAAAACTGTTTTTT
abundance: few; v_gene: TRBV7-2; d_gene: NA; j_gene: TRBJ2-7; CDR3aa: CASSPRSGLGYEQYF; CDR3nt: TGTGCCAGCAGCCCGAGATCAGGGCTCGGGTACGAGCAGTACTTC
abundance: NA; v_gene: TRBV4-2; d_gene: TRBD1; j_gene: TRBJ1-2; CDR3aa: CASSQVISRTGGGYTF; CDR3nt: TGTGCCAGCAGCCAAGTTATCTCCCGGACAGGGGGTGGCTACACCTTC
abundance: NA; v_gene: TRBV11-2; d_gene: NA; j_gene: TRBJ1-1; CDR3aa: CASTLGGETTEAFF; CDR3nt: TGTGCCAGCACACTAGGGGGTGAGACAACTGAAGCTTTCTTT
abundance: NA; v_gene: TRBV10-3; d_gene: TRBD1; j_gene: TRBJ1-6; CDR3aa: CAISPGQGDSPLHF; CDR3nt: TGTGCCATCAGTCCGGGACAGGGGGACTCACCCCTCCACTTT
abundance: few; v_gene: TRBV6-5; d_gene: NA; j_gene: TRBJ1-5; CDR3aa: CASRPGYVQPQHF; CDR3nt: TGTGCCAGCAGACCCGGGTACGTCCAGCCCCAGCATTTT
abundance: NA; v_gene: TRBV14; d_gene: NA; j_gene: TRBJ2-7; CDR3aa: CASSQDSGVVTYEQYF; CDR3nt: TGTGCCAGCAGCCAAGATTCGGGGGTGGTGACCTACGAGCAGTACTTC
abundance: NA; v_gene: TRBV7-8; d_gene: TRBD1; j_gene: TRBJ2-2; CDR3aa: CASSFETGAFGELFF; CDR3nt: TGTGCCAGCAGCTTCGAGACAGGGGCGTTCGGGGAGCTGTTTTTT
abundance: few; v_gene: TRBV5-1; d_gene: TRBD2; j_gene: TRBJ2-7; CDR3aa: CASSIALAGWSSYEQYF; CDR3nt: TGCGCCAGCAGCATTGCACTAGCGGGGTGGAGCTCCTACGAGCAGTACTTC
abundance: NA; v_gene: TRBV30; d_gene: NA; j_gene: TRBJ1-6; CDR3aa: CAWHRAFNSPLHF; CDR3nt: TGTGCCTGGCACAGGGCCTTTAATTCACCCCTCCACTTT
abundance: once; v_gene: TRBV2; d_gene: NA; j_gene: TRBJ1-3; CDR3aa: CASSQILGDGNTIYF; CDR3nt: TGTGCCAGCAGTCAAATACTAGGAGATGGAAACACCATATATTTT
abundance: NA; v_gene: TRBV11-2; d_gene: NA; j_gene: TRBJ1-5; CDR3aa: CASSLGGSSNQPQHF; CDR3nt: TGTGCCAGCAGCTTAGGCGGGAGTAGCAATCAGCCCCAGCATTTT
abundance: NA; v_gene: TRBV9; d_gene: NA; j_gene: TRBJ2-3; CDR3aa: CASSPSPLRDTQYF; CDR3nt: TGTGCCAGCAGCCCGAGCCCACTTCGGGATACGCAGTATTTT
abundance: NA; v_gene: TRBV7-3; d_gene: NA; j_gene: TRBJ1-1; CDR3aa: CASSPNTRVKQAFF; CDR3nt: TGTGCCAGCAGCCCGAACACTAGGGTGAAACAAGCTTTCTTT
abundance: NA; v_gene: TRBV5-8; d_gene: NA; j_gene: TRBJ2-3; CDR3aa: CASSLVSDTQYF; CDR3nt: TGTGCCAGCAGCTTGGTCTCAGATACGCAGTATTTT
abundance: NA; v_gene: TRBV30; d_gene: NA; j_gene: TRBJ1-1; CDR3aa: CAWSGTREAFF; CDR3nt: TGTGCCTGGAGTGGGACAAGGGAAGCTTTCTTT
abundance: once; v_gene: TRBV5-6; d_gene: NA; j_gene: TRBJ1-1; CDR3aa: CASSYRSPWGGQNTEAFF; CDR3nt: TGTGCCAGCAGCTACAGAAGTCCCTGGGGGGGACAAAACACTGAAGCTTTCTTT
abundance: few; v_gene: TRBV19; d_gene: TRBD1; j_gene: TRBJ1-1; CDR3aa: CASSSTYRGTVAFF; CDR3nt: TGTGCCAGTAGTAGCACCTACAGGGGCACGGTCGCTTTCTTT
abundance: NA; v_gene: TRBV7-3; d_gene: NA; j_gene: TRBJ2-2; CDR3aa: CASSDDMVSANTGELFF; CDR3nt: TGTGCCAGCAGCGACGACATGGTTTCCGCGAACACCGGGGAGCTGTTTTTT
abundance: NA; v_gene: TRBV14; d_gene: TRBD1; j_gene: TRBJ2-7; CDR3aa: CASSLQGAVGEQYF; CDR3nt: TGTGCCAGCAGCCTCCAGGGGGCCGTTGGCGAGCAGTACTTC
abundance: once; v_gene: TRBV28; d_gene: NA; j_gene: TRBJ2-2; CDR3aa: CASSPQASRATGELFF; CDR3nt: TGTGCCAGCAGCCCCCAGGCATCCAGAGCCACCGGGGAGCTGTTTTTT
abundance: NA; v_gene: TRBV5-8; d_gene: TRBD1; j_gene: TRBJ1-5; CDR3aa: CASSHNTGGNQPQHF; CDR3nt: TGTGCCAGCAGCCACAACACAGGGGGGAATCAGCCCCAGCATTTT
abundance: NA; v_gene: TRBV6-5; d_gene: TRBD1; j_gene: TRBJ1-1; CDR3aa: CASSRQGAIRGAFF; CDR3nt: TGTGCCAGCAGCCGACAGGGTGCCATACGGGGAGCTTTCTTT
abundance: NA; v_gene: TRBV5-1; d_gene: NA; j_gene: TRBJ1-6; CDR3aa: CASRDVGGSTLHF; CDR3nt: TGCGCCAGCAGGGATGTGGGGGGTTCGACCCTCCACTTT
abundance: NA; v_gene: TRBV10-3; d_gene: TRBD2; j_gene: TRBJ2-3; CDR3aa: CAISGGEGSRADTQYF; CDR3nt: TGTGCCATCAGTGGTGGGGAGGGCTCTCGCGCAGATACGCAGTATTTT
abundance: NA; v_gene: TRBV6-5; d_gene: NA; j_gene: TRBJ1-2; CDR3aa: CASSSTTGTFYGYTF; CDR3nt: TGTGCCAGCAGTTCCACGACAGGAACTTTCTATGGCTACACCTTC